The present T cell receptor beta chain was sequenced within a study of response to subunit inactivated influenza vaccine. Points from the study as a whole: A suggestion made by the authors is that each seasonal influenza vaccination recruits few new T cells.

The CDR3 is made up of 13 amino acids. J lost 9 bases, V lost 4 bases, and 5 bases had no gene match. TCRdb re-called the RT-PCR reads with MiXCR, one entry per CDR3 protein. The sample includes about 520,000 distinct CDR3 sequences, 25% of them seen just once. This clonotype was seen a few times. Its antigen remains unidentified. This clonotype was obtained from a man aged 45-65 years who received an inactivated influenza vaccine. The chain joins TRBV12-3 or TRBV12-4 to TRBJ2-1; 8 bases are a match to TRBD2. The material was CD4+ T cells sorted from PBMCs, obtained about 5 days after vaccination. For the CDR3, the DNA is TGTGCCAGCAGTTACCACGGGAGGGGTGAGCAGTTCTTC. Protein product: CASSYHGRGEQFF.